This T cell receptor beta chain was captured in a study of molecular identifiers for immune sequencing clone quantification. TCRdb ran MiXCR on the PCR reads and lists one entry per CDR3 protein. This table holds 300,000 to 400,000 distinct CDR3 sequences, around a fifth found once. A CD8+CD4-CCR7+CD45RA+ phenotype served as the sorting definition for naive CD8 T cells. V gave up 2 bases and J gave up 5 bases; unmatched junction bases: 1. Germline lookup yields CDR1 KGHDR and CDR2 SFDVKD. The CDR3 extends over 14 amino acids. Ten or more counts support this clonotype. This clonotype was obtained from a human donor in good health. Some libraries in this study had Jurkat cell RNA spiked in. The sample taken for sequencing was naive CD8+ T cells from blood, with Jurkat cell RNA spiked in. Documented subset: FACS-sorted CD8+CD4-CCR7+CD45RA+ naive T cells. This chain uses TRBV24-1 with TRBJ1-5; 8 positions match TRBD1. The CDR3: CATSDSQGDQPQHF. Written as DNA, the CDR3 is TGTGCCACCAGTGATTCACAGGGGGATCAGCCCCAGCATTTT.